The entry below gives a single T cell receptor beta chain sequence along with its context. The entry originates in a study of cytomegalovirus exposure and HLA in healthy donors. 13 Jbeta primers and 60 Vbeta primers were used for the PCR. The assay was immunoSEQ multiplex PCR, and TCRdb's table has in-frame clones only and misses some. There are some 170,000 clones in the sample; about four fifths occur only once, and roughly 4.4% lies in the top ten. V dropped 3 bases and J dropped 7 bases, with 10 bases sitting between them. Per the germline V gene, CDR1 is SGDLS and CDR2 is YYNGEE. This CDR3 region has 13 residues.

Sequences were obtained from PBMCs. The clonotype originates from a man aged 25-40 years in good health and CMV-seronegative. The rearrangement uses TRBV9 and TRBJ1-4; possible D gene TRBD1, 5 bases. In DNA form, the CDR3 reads TGTGCCAGCAGCGGCGGGACCAGTGAAAAACTGTTTTTT. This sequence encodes CASSGGTSEKLFF.